The sequence of this T cell receptor (beta chain) was determined in a study of blood T cell repertoires in COVID-19. Study-wide background: Researchers got acute and convalescent COVID-19 samples from the United States, Italy and Spain.

The V end lost 5 bases, the J end lost 6 bases, and 16 bases lay between the germline ends. Germline V gene data show CDR1 as SEHNR and CDR2 as FQNEAQ (reference sequence). The CDR3 is 14 residues long. The table came from immunoSEQ multiplex PCR; TCRdb's copy has only in-frame clones and leaves some out. This table holds about 190,000 clones, around 80% found once. This chain uses TRBV7-9 with TRBJ1-1; weak D call: TRBD1 (5 bases). The sequence was collected from a middle-aged man with active or convalescent COVID-19. The sample consisted of peripheral blood. The CDR3 reads CASSPGGGYSEAFF. As DNA, the CDR3 is TGTGCCAGCAGCCCCGGGGGGGGTTACTCTGAAGCTTTCTTT.